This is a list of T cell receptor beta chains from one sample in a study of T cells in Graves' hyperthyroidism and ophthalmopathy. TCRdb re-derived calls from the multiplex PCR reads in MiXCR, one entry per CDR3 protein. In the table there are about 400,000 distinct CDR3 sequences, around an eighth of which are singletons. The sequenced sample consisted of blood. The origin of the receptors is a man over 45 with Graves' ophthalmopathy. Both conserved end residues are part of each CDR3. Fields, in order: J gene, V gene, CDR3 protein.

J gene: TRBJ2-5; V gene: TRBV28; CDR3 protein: CASSFPQGGNQETQYF
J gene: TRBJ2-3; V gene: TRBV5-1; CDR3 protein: CASSLATPRDTQYF
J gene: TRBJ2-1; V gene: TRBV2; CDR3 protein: CASRWGTPGQGNNEQFF
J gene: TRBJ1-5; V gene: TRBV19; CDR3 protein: CASGITSYSNQPQHF
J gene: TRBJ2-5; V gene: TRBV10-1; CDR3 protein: CASSPGDHQETQYF
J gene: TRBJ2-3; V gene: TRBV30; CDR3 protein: CAWSYRSSSTDTQYF
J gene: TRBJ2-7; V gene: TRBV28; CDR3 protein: CASRSPGQGGYEQYF
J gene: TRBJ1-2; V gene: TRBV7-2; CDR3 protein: CASSRQGLPYGYTF
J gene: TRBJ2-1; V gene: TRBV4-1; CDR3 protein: CASSQEGAYNEQFF
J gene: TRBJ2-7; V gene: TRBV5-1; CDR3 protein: CASSLGQGSEQYF
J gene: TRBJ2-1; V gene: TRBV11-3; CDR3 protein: CASSLGSSGSSYNEQFF
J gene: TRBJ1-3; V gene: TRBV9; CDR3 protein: CASSVGGTANSGNTIYF
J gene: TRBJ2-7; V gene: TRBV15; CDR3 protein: CATSGDRESYEQYF
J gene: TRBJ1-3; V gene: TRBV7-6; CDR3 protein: CASSLFSSGNTIYF
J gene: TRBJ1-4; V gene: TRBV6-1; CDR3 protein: CASKEGRGVREKLFF
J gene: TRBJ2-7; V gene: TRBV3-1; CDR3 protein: CASSGSTGAEQYF
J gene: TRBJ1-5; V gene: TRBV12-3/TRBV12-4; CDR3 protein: CASSYSNQPQHF
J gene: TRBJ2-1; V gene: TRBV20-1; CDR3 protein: CSASPGNNEQFF
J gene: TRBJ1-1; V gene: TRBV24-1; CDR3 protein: CATSDLGYTEAFF
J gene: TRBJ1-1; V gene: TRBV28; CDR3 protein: CASRSAGFWKTFF
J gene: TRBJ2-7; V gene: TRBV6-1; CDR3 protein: CASSPSLTDGSSYEQYF
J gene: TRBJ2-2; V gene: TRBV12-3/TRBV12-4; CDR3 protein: CASSPGLAGELFF
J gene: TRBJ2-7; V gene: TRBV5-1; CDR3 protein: CASSSRDPIYEQYF
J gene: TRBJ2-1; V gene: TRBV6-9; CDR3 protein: CASSYLLAERFYSEQFF
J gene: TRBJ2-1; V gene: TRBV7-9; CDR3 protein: CASSFLTNEQFF
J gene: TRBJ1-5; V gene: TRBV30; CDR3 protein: CACNDRNNQPQHF
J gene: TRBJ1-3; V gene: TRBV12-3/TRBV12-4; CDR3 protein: CASRDNRDRGGNTIYF
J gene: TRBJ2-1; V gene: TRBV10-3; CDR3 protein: CAISRNYNEQFF
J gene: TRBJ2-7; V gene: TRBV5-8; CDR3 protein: CASSLAYSGTGSGYEQYF
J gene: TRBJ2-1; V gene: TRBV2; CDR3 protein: CASNRFRDSKDNEQFF
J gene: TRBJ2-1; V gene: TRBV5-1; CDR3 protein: CASSVEPGQGLNEQFF
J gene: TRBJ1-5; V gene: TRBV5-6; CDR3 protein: CASSTRQLSQPQHF
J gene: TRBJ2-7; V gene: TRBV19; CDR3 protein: CASSILASYEQYF